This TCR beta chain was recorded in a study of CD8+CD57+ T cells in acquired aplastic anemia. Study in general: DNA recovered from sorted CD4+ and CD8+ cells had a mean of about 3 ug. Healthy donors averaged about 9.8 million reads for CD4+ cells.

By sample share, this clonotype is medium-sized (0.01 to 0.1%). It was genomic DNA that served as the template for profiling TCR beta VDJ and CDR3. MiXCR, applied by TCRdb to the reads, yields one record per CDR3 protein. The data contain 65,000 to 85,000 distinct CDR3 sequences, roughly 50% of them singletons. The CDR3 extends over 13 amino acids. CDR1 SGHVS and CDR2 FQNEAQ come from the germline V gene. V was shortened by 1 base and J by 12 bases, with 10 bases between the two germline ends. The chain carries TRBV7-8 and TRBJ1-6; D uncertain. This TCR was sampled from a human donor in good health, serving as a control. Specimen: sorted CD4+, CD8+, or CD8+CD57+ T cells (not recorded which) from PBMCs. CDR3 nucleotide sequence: TGTGCCAGCAGCTTAGACCCTATGGGACCCCTCCACTTT. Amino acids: CASSLDPMGPLHF.